Included here is one T cell receptor beta chain sequence, with context. Antigen: not known. This specimen comes from a study of T-cell memory formation after mild COVID-19. Study-level information: Clusters were largely donor specific.

Via MiXCR, TCRdb re-called the 5' RACE reads, giving one row per CDR3 protein. The sample records about 470,000 distinct CDR3 sequences, about 20% being singletons. CDR3 length: 16 residues. Trimming pared 4 bases from V and 9 bases from J, leaving 23 bases between. Germline lookup yields CDR1 KGHDR and CDR2 SFDVKD. Overall study results and limits: Clones from the second wave (peaking day 37) had unconfirmed SARS-CoV-2 specificity. Contracting clones from day 15 to 85 showed balanced CD4/CD8; later expanders favored CD4+. CD4+ contracting clones were found mainly in CM and EM, and CD8+ ones in EMRA.

The V call is TRBV24-1, the J call TRBJ1-1, with D perhaps TRBD1 (5 bases). Sequencing was carried out using PBMCs or a T cell subset sorted from them (not recorded which). The TCR sequence derives from an adult woman who had mild COVID-19 (a few samples of this study predate the infection). Cell type and time point are not known. The CDR3 spells CATSDRRGRGGPQAFF. Written as DNA, the CDR3 is TGTGCCACCAGTGACCGACGGGGGAGGGGAGGACCTCAAGCTTTCTTT.